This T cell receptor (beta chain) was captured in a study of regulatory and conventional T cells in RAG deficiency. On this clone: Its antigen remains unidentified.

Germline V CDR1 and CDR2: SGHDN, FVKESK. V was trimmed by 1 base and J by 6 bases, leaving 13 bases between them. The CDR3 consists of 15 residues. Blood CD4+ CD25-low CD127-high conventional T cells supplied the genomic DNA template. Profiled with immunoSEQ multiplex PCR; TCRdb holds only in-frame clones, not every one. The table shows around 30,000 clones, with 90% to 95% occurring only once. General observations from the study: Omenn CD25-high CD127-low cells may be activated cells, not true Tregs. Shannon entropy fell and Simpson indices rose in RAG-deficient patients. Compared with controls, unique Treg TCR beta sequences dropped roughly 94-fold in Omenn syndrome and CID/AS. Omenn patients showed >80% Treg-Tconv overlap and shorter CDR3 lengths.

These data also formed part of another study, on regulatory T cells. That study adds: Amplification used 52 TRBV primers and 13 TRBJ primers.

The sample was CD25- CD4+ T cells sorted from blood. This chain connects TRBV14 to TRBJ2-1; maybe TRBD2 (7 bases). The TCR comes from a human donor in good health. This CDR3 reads CASSQVGGLSNEQFF. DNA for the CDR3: TGTGCCAGCAGCCAAGTGGGGGGGCTTAGCAATGAGCAGTTCTTC.